Listed below are T cell receptor beta chains from one sample, sequenced in a study of Ad26.COV2.S vaccination and SARS-CoV-2 variants. The assay was immunoSEQ multiplex PCR, and TCRdb's table has in-frame clones only and misses some. The table includes around 450,000 clones, 70% to 90% detected once. Sequenced material: peripheral blood, taken in a trial of Ad26.COV2.S vaccine versus placebo. Every receptor here comes from a person between 18 and 60 years old who received the Ad26.COV2.S COVID-19 vaccine or a placebo. The CDR3 runs from the conserved cysteine through the conserved F or W. The D gene is left open where the match is weak. Clone size, where shown, is once, few, many, or a class for clones that have expanded.

V,size,J,D,CDR3,DNA
TRBV7-8,NA,TRBJ2-5,NA,CASSLLGGETQYF,TGTGCCAGCAGCTTACTGGGGGGCGAGACCCAGTACTTC
TRBV12-3/TRBV12-4,NA,TRBJ2-1,NA,CASSLAEYNEQFF,TGTGCCAGCAGTTTAGCTGAATACAATGAGCAGTTCTTC
TRBV2,NA,TRBJ1-4,NA,CASSEEVRANEKLFF,TGTGCCAGCAGTGAAGAGGTCAGAGCAAATGAAAAACTGTTTTTT
TRBV6-5,NA,TRBJ2-7,TRBD1,CASSFADRGLYEQYF,TGTGCCAGCAGTTTCGCTGACAGGGGTCTCTACGAGCAGTACTTC
TRBV2,NA,TRBJ2-4,NA,CASSGSPFGVIQYF,TGTGCCAGCAGTGGTTCGCCTTTCGGAGTCATTCAGTACTTC
TRBV9,once,TRBJ1-1,NA,CASSVGRRNTEAFF,TGTGCCAGCAGCGTTGGGAGGAGGAACACTGAAGCTTTCTTT
TRBV18,NA,TRBJ1-1,NA,CASSKDGNTEAFF,TGTGCCAGCTCAAAGGACGGGAACACTGAAGCTTTCTTT
TRBV4-2,NA,TRBJ1-6,TRBD1,CASSPGTEDSPLHF,TGTGCCAGCAGCCCTGGGACAGAAGATTCACCCCTCCACTTT
TRBV6-6,NA,TRBJ2-5,NA,CASSYGGRETQYF,TGTGCCAGCAGCTACGGTGGGCGAGAGACCCAGTACTTC
TRBV11-3,NA,TRBJ2-1,NA,CASSLAPGEQFF,TGTGCCAGCAGCTTAGCCCCAGGCGAGCAGTTCTTC
TRBV5-1,NA,TRBJ2-5,NA,CASSPRLGEETQYF,TGCGCCAGCAGCCCAAGGCTAGGGGAAGAGACCCAGTACTTC
TRBV3-1/TRBV3-2,once,TRBJ2-3,NA,CASSRGGAGTDTQYF,TGTGCCAGCAGCCGCGGCGGGGCCGGAACAGATACGCAGTATTTT
TRBV10-3,NA,TRBJ1-2,NA,CAISVRTLYGYTF,TGTGCCATCAGTGTCCGAACTCTCTATGGCTACACCTTC
TRBV18,NA,TRBJ2-6,NA,CASSPGAGANVLTF,TGTGCCAGCTCACCGGGGGCAGGGGCCAACGTCCTGACTTTC
TRBV7-3,NA,TRBJ2-3,NA,CASSLTERGTQYF,TGTGCCAGCAGCTTAACGGAGAGAGGTACGCAGTATTTT
TRBV4-1,NA,TRBJ1-5,TRBD1,CASSQVSGTGVTGQPQHF,TGCGCCAGCAGCCAGGTCTCCGGGACAGGGGTGACGGGACAGCCCCAGCATTTT
TRBV4-1,NA,TRBJ2-6,NA,CASSPQGTGANVLTF,TGCGCCAGCAGCCCGCAGGGGACTGGGGCCAACGTCCTGACTTTC
TRBV7-6,NA,TRBJ2-7,TRBD1,CASSQSGTGGGEQYF,TGTGCCAGCAGCCAATCCGGGACAGGGGGTGGCGAGCAGTACTTC
TRBV4-3,NA,TRBJ2-1,NA,CASSQSGTPYNEQFF,TGCGCCAGCAGCCAATCCGGGACACCCTACAATGAGCAGTTCTTC
TRBV6-6,once,TRBJ2-1,TRBD1,CASSARGQGNTHEQFF,TGTGCCAGCAGTGCCCGCGGACAGGGAAATACCCATGAGCAGTTCTTC
TRBV19,once,TRBJ1-4,NA,CASQGHATNEKLFF,TGTGCCAGCCAGGGACACGCAACTAATGAAAAACTGTTTTTT
TRBV3-1/TRBV3-2,once,TRBJ1-1,NA,CASSQPPTTEAFF,TGTGCCAGCAGCCAACCTCCTACCACTGAAGCTTTCTTT
TRBV5-5,NA,TRBJ1-2,NA,CASSPGDIHDSYGYTF,TGTGCCAGCAGCCCCGGGGACATTCACGATAGCTATGGCTACACCTTC
TRBV18,NA,TRBJ2-1,TRBD1,CASSPRDRGYDNEQFF,TGTGCCAGCTCACCGAGGGACAGGGGGTATGACAATGAGCAGTTCTTC
TRBV19,NA,TRBJ2-2,NA,CASSYRVNTGELFF,TGTGCCAGTAGTTACCGGGTGAACACCGGGGAGCTGTTTTTT
TRBV27,NA,TRBJ1-1,TRBD1,CASSFIVTGIVNTEAFF,TGTGCCAGCAGTTTTATCGTGACAGGGATCGTGAACACTGAAGCTTTCTTT
TRBV13,NA,TRBJ2-7,NA,CASSLRLDLRFYEQYF,TGTGCCAGCAGCTTAAGATTGGACTTACGGTTTTACGAGCAGTACTTC
TRBV5-4,NA,TRBJ1-5,TRBD1,CASSQQGSEQPQHF,TGTGCCAGCAGCCAACAGGGGAGCGAGCAGCCCCAGCATTTT
TRBV3-1/TRBV3-2,NA,TRBJ1-6,NA,CASSQDRKGFGSPLHF,TGTGCCAGCAGCCAAGATAGGAAGGGCTTCGGTTCACCCCTCCACTTT
TRBV6-5,NA,TRBJ1-1,NA,CASRGQAFEAFF,TGTGCCAGCAGGGGGCAGGCCTTTGAAGCTTTCTTT
TRBV9,NA,TRBJ1-2,NA,CASSVDSNYGYTF,TGTGCCAGCAGCGTAGACTCTAACTATGGCTACACCTTC
TRBV11-3,NA,TRBJ2-1,NA,CASRDSYVSDEQFF,TGTGCCAGCAGGGACTCATATGTTTCGGATGAGCAGTTCTTC
TRBV18,NA,TRBJ1-2,NA,CASSPPSSLSGYTF,TGTGCCAGCTCACCTCCTTCCTCCCTCTCCGGCTACACCTTC
TRBV9,NA,TRBJ2-5,TRBD2,CASSVGAGTQETQYF,TGTGCCAGCAGCGTAGGAGCGGGGACCCAAGAGACCCAGTACTTC
TRBV27,once,TRBJ2-5,NA,CASSLQGRQETQYF,TGTGCCAGCAGTTTACAGGGCCGCCAAGAGACCCAGTACTTC
TRBV27,NA,TRBJ2-2,NA,CASSLGGSNTGELFF,TGTGCCAGCAGTTTGGGCGGCTCGAACACCGGGGAGCTGTTTTTT
TRBV11-2,NA,TRBJ1-1,TRBD1,CASSLTGTGGTEAFF,TGTGCCAGCAGCTTGACCGGGACAGGGGGCACTGAAGCTTTCTTT